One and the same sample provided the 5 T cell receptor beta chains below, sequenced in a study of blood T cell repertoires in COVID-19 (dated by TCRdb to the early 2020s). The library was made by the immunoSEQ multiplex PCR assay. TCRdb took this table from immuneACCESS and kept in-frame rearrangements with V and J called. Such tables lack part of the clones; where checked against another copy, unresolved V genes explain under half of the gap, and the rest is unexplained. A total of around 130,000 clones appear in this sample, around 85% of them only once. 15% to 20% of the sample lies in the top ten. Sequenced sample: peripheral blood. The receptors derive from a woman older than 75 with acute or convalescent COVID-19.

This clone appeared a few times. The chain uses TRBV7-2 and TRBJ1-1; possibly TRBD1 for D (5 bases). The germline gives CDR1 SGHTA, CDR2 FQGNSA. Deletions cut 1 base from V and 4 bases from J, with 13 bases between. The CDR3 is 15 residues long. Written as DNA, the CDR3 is TGTGCCAGCAGCTTAGATGGACACCCGGGCACTGAAGCTTTCTTT. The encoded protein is CASSLDGHPGTEAFF.

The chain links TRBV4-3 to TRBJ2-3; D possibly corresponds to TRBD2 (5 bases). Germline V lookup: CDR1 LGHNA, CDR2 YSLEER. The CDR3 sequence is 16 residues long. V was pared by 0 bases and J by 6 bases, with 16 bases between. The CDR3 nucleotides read TGCGCCAGCAGCCAAGATACTGGAGGCTACGCCGATACGCAGTATTTT. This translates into CASSQDTGGYADTQYF.

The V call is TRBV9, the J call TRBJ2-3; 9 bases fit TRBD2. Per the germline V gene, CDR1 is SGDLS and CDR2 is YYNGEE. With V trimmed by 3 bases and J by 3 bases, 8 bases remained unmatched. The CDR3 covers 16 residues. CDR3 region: CASSAEAGGRTDTQYF. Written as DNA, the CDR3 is TGTGCCAGCAGCGCCGAAGCGGGGGGCCGAACAGATACGCAGTATTTT.

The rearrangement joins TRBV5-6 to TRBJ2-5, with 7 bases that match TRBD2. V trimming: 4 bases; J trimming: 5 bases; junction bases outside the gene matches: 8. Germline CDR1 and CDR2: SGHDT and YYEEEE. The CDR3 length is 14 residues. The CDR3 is CASSARGGVETQYF. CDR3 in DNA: TGTGCCAGCAGCGCACGGGGAGGGGTGGAGACCCAGTACTTC.

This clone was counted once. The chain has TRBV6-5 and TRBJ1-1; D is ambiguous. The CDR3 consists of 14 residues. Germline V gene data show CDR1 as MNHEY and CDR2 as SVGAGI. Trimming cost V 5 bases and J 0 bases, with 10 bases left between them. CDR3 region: CASSPPGLNTEAFF. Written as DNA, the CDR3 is TGTGCCAGCAGTCCCCCGGGATTGAACACTGAAGCTTTCTTT.